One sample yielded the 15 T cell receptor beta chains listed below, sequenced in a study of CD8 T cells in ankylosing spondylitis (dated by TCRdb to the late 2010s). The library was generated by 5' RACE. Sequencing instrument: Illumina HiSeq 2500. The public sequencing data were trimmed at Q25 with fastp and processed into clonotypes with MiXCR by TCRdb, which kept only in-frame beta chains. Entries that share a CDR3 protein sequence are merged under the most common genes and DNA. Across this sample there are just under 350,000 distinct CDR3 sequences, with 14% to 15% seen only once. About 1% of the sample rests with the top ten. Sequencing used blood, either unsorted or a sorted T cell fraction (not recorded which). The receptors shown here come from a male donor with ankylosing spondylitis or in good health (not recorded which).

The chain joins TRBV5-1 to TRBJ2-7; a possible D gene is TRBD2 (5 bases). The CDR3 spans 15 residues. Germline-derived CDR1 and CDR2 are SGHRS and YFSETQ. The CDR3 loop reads CAARAGPPPSYEQYF. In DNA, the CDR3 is TGCGCGGCCCGGGCGGGTCCTCCACCCTCCTACGAGCAGTACTTC. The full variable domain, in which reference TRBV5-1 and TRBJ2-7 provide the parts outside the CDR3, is KAGVTQTPRYLIKTRGQQVTLSCSPISGHRSVSWYQQTPGQGLQFLFEYFSETQRNKGNFPGRFSGRQFSNSRSEMNVSTLELGDSALYLCAARAGPPPSYEQYFGPGTRLTVT.

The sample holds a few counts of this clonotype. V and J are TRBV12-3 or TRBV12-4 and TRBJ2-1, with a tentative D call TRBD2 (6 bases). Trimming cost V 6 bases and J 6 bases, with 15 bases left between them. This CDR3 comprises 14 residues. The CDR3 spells CASSFGLYANEQFF. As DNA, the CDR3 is TGTGCCAGCAGCTTTGGACTATATGCCAATGAGCAGTTCTTC.

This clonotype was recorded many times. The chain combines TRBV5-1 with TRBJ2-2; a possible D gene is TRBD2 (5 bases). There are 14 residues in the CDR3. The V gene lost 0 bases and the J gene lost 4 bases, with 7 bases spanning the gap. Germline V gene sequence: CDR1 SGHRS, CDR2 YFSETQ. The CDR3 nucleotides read TGCGCCAGCAGCTTGGAAGGGAGCACCGGGGAGCTGTTTTTT. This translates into CASSLEGSTGELFF. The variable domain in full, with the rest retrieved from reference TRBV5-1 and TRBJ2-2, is KAGVTQTPRYLIKTRGQQVTLSCSPISGHRSVSWYQQTPGQGLQFLFEYFSETQRNKGNFPGRFSGRQFSNSRSEMNVSTLELGDSALYLCASSLEGSTGELFFGEGSRLTVL.

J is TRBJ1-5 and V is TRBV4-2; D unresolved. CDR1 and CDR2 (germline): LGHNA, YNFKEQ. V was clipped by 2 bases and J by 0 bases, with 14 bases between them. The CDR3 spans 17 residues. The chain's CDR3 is CASSQKERHNSNQPQHF. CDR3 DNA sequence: TGTGCCAGCAGCCAAAAGGAACGGCATAATAGCAATCAGCCCCAGCATTTT.

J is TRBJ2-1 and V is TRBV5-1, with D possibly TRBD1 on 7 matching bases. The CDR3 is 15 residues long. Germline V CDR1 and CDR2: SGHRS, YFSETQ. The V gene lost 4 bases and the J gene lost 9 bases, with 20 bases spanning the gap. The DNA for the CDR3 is TGCGCCAGCAGCCGAGACAGGGCGAACGGGGGTGAGCAGTTCTTC. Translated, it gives CASSRDRANGGEQFF.

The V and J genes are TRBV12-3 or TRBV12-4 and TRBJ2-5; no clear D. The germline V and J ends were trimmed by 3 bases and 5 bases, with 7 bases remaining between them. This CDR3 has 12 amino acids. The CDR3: CASSFGVETQYF. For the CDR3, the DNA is TGTGCCAGCAGTTTCGGCGTGGAGACCCAGTACTTC.

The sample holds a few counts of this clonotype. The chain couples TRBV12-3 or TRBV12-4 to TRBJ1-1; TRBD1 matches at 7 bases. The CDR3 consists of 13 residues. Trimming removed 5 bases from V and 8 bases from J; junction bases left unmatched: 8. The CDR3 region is CASSRVTGDEAFF. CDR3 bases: TGTGCCAGCAGTCGAGTTACAGGGGACGAAGCTTTCTTT.

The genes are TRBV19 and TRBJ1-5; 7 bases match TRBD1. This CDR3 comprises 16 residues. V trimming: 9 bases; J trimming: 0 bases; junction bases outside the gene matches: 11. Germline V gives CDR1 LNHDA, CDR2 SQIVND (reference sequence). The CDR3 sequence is CARPAGQDLSNQPQHF. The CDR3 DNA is TGTGCCAGACCGGCAGGACAGGACCTTAGCAATCAGCCCCAGCATTTT.

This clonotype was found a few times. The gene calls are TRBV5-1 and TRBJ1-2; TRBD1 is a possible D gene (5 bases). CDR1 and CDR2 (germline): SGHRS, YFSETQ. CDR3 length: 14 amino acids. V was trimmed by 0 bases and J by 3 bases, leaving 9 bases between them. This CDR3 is CASSLVETDYGYTF. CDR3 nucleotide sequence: TGCGCCAGCAGCTTGGTCGAGACAGACTATGGCTACACCTTC.

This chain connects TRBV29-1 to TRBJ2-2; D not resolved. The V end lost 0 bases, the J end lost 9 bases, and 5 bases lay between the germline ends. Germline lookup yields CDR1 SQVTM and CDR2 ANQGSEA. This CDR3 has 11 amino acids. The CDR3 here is CSVEEARELFF. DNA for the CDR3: TGCAGCGTTGAAGAGGCGAGGGAGCTGTTTTTT.

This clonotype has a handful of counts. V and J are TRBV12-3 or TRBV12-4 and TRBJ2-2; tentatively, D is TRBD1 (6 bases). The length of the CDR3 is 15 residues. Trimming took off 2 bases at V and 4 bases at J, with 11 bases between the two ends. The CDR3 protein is CASSLKQGSTGELFF. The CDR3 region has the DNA TGTGCCAGCAGTTTAAAACAGGGCTCCACCGGGGAGCTGTTTTTT.

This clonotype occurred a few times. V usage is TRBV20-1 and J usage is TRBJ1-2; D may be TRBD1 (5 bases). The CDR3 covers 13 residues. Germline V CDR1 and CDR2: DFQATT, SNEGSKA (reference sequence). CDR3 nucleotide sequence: TGCCTCCTTCGGGGGGGAGTTGACTATGGCTACACCTTC. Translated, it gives CLLRGGVDYGYTF.

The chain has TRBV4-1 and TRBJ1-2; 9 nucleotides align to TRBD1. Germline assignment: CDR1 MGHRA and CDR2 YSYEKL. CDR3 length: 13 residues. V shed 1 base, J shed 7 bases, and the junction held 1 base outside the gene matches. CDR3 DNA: TGCGCCAGCAGCCAAGGGACAGGGGTTGGCTACACCTTC. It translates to CASSQGTGVGYTF.

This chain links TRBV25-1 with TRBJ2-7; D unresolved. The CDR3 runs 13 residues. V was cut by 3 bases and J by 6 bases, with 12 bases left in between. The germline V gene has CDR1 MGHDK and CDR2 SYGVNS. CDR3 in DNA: TGTGCCAGCAGTGACCCCAGCCCCTCCGAGCAGTACTTC. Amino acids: CASSDPSPSEQYF.

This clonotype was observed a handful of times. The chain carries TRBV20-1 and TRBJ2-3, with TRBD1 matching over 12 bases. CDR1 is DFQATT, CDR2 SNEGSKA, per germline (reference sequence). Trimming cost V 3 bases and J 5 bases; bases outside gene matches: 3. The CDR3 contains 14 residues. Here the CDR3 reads CSARGQGAEDTQYF. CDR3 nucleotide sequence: TGCAGTGCTAGGGGACAGGGGGCTGAAGATACGCAGTATTTT.